A selection of T cell receptor beta chains follows, all from one sample in a study of blood T cell repertoires in COVID-19. TCRdb's table, derived via immunoSEQ multiplex PCR, lists solely in-frame clones and lacks some. This table holds 50,000 to 70,000 clones, 91% found once. Sequences were obtained from peripheral blood. The receptor source for this set is a man between 60 and 75 years old with acute or convalescent COVID-19. Each CDR3 is given with its conserved first and last residue. A D gene is named only where the DNA matches it firmly. Rows may omit the clone size; those that give it use once, few, many or a size class.

>TRBV19|TRBJ2-2|once|TRBD1
TGTGCCAGTAGTCCCGGGACAGGGGGAACCGGGGAGCTGTTTTTT
CASSPGTGGTGELFF
>TRBV5-5|TRBJ1-3|NA|NA
TGTGCCAGCAGCTTGGACAGAGGAAACACCATATATTTT
CASSLDRGNTIYF
>TRBV11-2|TRBJ1-1|NA|NA
TGTGCCAGCAGCCTACAGGGAAGGGGAAACACTGAAGCTTTCTTT
CASSLQGRGNTEAFF
>TRBV19|TRBJ2-7|NA|NA
TGTGCCAGTAGTATAGCTTTCAGGGGCGAGCAGTACTTC
CASSIAFRGEQYF
>TRBV9|TRBJ1-1|once|NA
TGTGCCAGCAGCGTTCGAGGCGAAATGAACACTGAAGCTTTCTTT
CASSVRGEMNTEAFF
>TRBV6-5|TRBJ1-5|NA|NA
TGTGCCAGCGGCCCCCAAGATCAGCCCCAGCATTTT
CASGPQDQPQHF
>TRBV20-1|TRBJ2-1|few|NA
TGCAGTGCTAGTGGCCATTTGGGAGCGAGAAGCTCCTACAATGAGCAGTTCTTC
CSASGHLGARSSYNEQFF
>TRBV19|TRBJ2-4|NA|NA
TGTGCCAGTAGTATAGTCCAAGGGGTGGACAAAAACATTCAGTACTTC
CASSIVQGVDKNIQYF
>TRBV3-1/TRBV3-2|TRBJ2-2|NA|TRBD2
TGTGCCAGCAGCCAGAGGGACTATGGCGGGGAGCTGTTTTTT
CASSQRDYGGELFF
>TRBV30|TRBJ2-2|NA|TRBD2
TGTGCCTGGAATAGCGGGAGGGCCCCCGGGGAGCTGTTTTTT
CAWNSGRAPGELFF
>TRBV3-1/TRBV3-2|TRBJ2-7|NA|TRBD2
TGTGCCAGCAGCCAAGATCCAGGCGGGAGTTCTCTTTGGGAGCAGTACTTC
CASSQDPGGSSLWEQYF
>TRBV6-5|TRBJ1-5|NA|NA
TGTGCCAGCAGTCCGCAGCCTGGCGGGCAGGTGGGGTATTTT
CASSPQPGGQVGYF
>TRBV29-1|TRBJ1-1|NA|NA
TGCAGCGTTGAAGGACTCAGGGCCCCATCGAGGTCAGGCATTCGAGCAGCTTTCTTT
CSVEGLRAPSRSGIRAAFF
>TRBV11-3|TRBJ2-3|NA|TRBD2
TGTGCCAGCAGCTCCGGGACTAGCGGGTTTGTGGGCACAGATACGCAGTATTTT
CASSSGTSGFVGTDTQYF
>TRBV5-4|TRBJ2-3|NA|NA
TGTGCCAGCAGCTTGGGCTACCCCCCAGATACGCAGTATTTT
CASSLGYPPDTQYF
>TRBV29-1|TRBJ2-4|NA|NA
TGCAGCTCCTTGGGCGACAGGAACATTCAGTACTTC
CSSLGDRNIQYF
>TRBV6-1|TRBJ1-4|NA|TRBD1
TGTGCCAGCAGTGATATGCAGGGGGATGAAAAACTGTTTTTT
CASSDMQGDEKLFF
>TRBV9|TRBJ1-1|once|NA
TGTGCCAGCAGCGTAACCCCAGGGAAGGAGGGTGAAGCTTTCTTT
CASSVTPGKEGEAFF
>TRBV24-1|TRBJ2-3|NA|TRBD2
TGTGCCACGGACGACGGGAGGAGCACAGATACGCAGTATTTT
CATDDGRSTDTQYF
>TRBV11-2|TRBJ1-3|NA|NA
TGTGCCAGCAGCTTAAACCTCGGGGGAAACACCATATATTTT
CASSLNLGGNTIYF
>TRBV19|TRBJ1-1|NA|TRBD1
TGTGCCAGTAGTATACGGGGACAGGGGAGCACTGAAGCTTTCTTT
CASSIRGQGSTEAFF
>TRBV5-5|TRBJ2-7|NA|NA
TGTGCCAGCATGGACAGGAGGGACGAGCAGTACTTC
CASMDRRDEQYF
>TRBV6-6|TRBJ2-7|NA|TRBD2
TGTGCCAGCAGTTACCAAAGCCCTAGCGGATACGAGCAGTACTTC
CASSYQSPSGYEQYF
>TRBV27|TRBJ2-3|NA|NA
TGTGCCAGCAGTCCCTTTAGCACAGATACGCAGTATTTT
CASSPFSTDTQYF
>TRBV2|TRBJ2-3|NA|NA
TGTGCCAGCAGTGAAGGAATAGCTAGCACAGATACGCAGTATTTT
CASSEGIASTDTQYF
>TRBV20-1|TRBJ1-2|few|NA
TGCAGTGCTGCGGACAAGGATGGGACCTTC
CSAADKDGTF
>TRBV27|TRBJ1-5|once|NA
TGTGCCAGCAGTTCTACAGGCTATAGCAATCAGCCCCAGCATTTT
CASSSTGYSNQPQHF
>TRBV6-4|TRBJ2-2|once|NA
TGTGCCAGCAGTGAAAGGGGCCCCCCGAACACCGGGGAGCTGTTTTTT
CASSERGPPNTGELFF